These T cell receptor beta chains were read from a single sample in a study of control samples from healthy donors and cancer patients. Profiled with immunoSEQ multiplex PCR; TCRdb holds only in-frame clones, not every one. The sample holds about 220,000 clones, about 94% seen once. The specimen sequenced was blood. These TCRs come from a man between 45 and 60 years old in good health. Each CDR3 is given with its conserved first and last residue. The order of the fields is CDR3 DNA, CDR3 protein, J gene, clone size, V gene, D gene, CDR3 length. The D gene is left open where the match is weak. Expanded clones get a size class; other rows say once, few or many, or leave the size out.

CDR3 DNA: TGTGCCAGTAGTACCTCTGGGGGGCGGGGCACCGGGGAGCTGTTTTTT
CDR3 protein: CASSTSGGRGTGELFF
J gene: TRBJ2-2
clone size: .
V gene: TRBV19
D gene: .
CDR3 length: 16

CDR3 DNA: TGTGCCAGCAGCTTGTTTGAGGGGACCTACGAGCAGTACTTC
CDR3 protein: CASSLFEGTYEQYF
J gene: TRBJ2-7
clone size: .
V gene: TRBV5-5
D gene: .
CDR3 length: 14

CDR3 DNA: TGTGCCTGGAGTGTGAAGGGGGCGGAGACCCAGTACTTC
CDR3 protein: CAWSVKGAETQYF
J gene: TRBJ2-5
clone size: .
V gene: TRBV30
D gene: TRBD1
CDR3 length: 13

CDR3 DNA: TGTGCCAGCAGCCCCGGGACAGGGAACACTGAAGCTTTCTTT
CDR3 protein: CASSPGTGNTEAFF
J gene: TRBJ1-1
clone size: .
V gene: TRBV11-2
D gene: TRBD1
CDR3 length: 14

CDR3 DNA: TGTGCCAGCAGCCGCTGGGACCGAGGGACTGAAGCTTTCTTT
CDR3 protein: CASSRWDRGTEAFF
J gene: TRBJ1-1
clone size: .
V gene: TRBV3-1/TRBV3-2
D gene: .
CDR3 length: 14

CDR3 DNA: TGTGCCAGTAGTTGGGGAGGGTATCGATCTGGGGCCAACGTCCTGACTTTC
CDR3 protein: CASSWGGYRSGANVLTF
J gene: TRBJ2-6
clone size: .
V gene: TRBV19
D gene: TRBD2
CDR3 length: 17

CDR3 DNA: TGTGCCAGCAGCAAAGACAGAGACACAGATACGCAGTATTTT
CDR3 protein: CASSKDRDTDTQYF
J gene: TRBJ2-3
clone size: .
V gene: TRBV7-2
D gene: .
CDR3 length: 14

CDR3 DNA: TGTGCCAGCACCCGACAAGGCGGGGACTATATCTATGGCTACACCTTC
CDR3 protein: CASTRQGGDYIYGYTF
J gene: TRBJ1-2
clone size: .
V gene: TRBV28
D gene: .
CDR3 length: 16

CDR3 DNA: TGTGCCAGCAGCGTAGGGGCAAGCAGGGGGGGAACTGAAGCTTTCTTT
CDR3 protein: CASSVGASRGGTEAFF
J gene: TRBJ1-1
clone size: .
V gene: TRBV9
D gene: TRBD1
CDR3 length: 16

CDR3 DNA: TGTGCCAGCAGTCTGACAGGATCCACCGCCAATTCACCCCTCCACTTT
CDR3 protein: CASSLTGSTANSPLHF
J gene: TRBJ1-6
clone size: .
V gene: TRBV2
D gene: .
CDR3 length: 16

CDR3 DNA: TGTGCCAGCAGTTCTGGGGCCTATGGCTACACCTTC
CDR3 protein: CASSSGAYGYTF
J gene: TRBJ1-2
clone size: .
V gene: TRBV6-6
D gene: .
CDR3 length: 12

CDR3 DNA: TGTGCCAGCAGCTCTGGACAGGGCGGGGGGACTAATGAAAAACTGTTTTTT
CDR3 protein: CASSSGQGGGTNEKLFF
J gene: TRBJ1-4
clone size: .
V gene: TRBV4-2
D gene: TRBD1
CDR3 length: 17

CDR3 DNA: TGTGCCAGCAGCCCTCTCCTCCTCGGGGAGCTGTTTTTT
CDR3 protein: CASSPLLLGELFF
J gene: TRBJ2-2
clone size: few
V gene: TRBV7-2
D gene: .
CDR3 length: 13

CDR3 DNA: TGTGCCAGCAGCCTGCGAACAGGGGGCTCTGGAAACACCATATATTTT
CDR3 protein: CASSLRTGGSGNTIYF
J gene: TRBJ1-3
clone size: .
V gene: TRBV7-2
D gene: TRBD1
CDR3 length: 16

CDR3 DNA: TGTGCCAGCAGTTACCAGGGAGAGGGATCACCCCTCCACTTT
CDR3 protein: CASSYQGEGSPLHF
J gene: TRBJ1-6
clone size: .
V gene: TRBV6-6
D gene: .
CDR3 length: 14

CDR3 DNA: TGTGCCAGCAGTTTTTCCATGGGCATAGTAGAGGGCTACACCTTC
CDR3 protein: CASSFSMGIVEGYTF
J gene: TRBJ1-2
clone size: .
V gene: TRBV28
D gene: .
CDR3 length: 15

CDR3 DNA: TGTGCCAGCAGTTCCTCCGGACGCGCATACACAGATACGCAGTATTTT
CDR3 protein: CASSSSGRAYTDTQYF
J gene: TRBJ2-3
clone size: .
V gene: TRBV6-5
D gene: .
CDR3 length: 16

CDR3 DNA: TGCGCCAGCAGCTTGGTAAGGACAGGGCCCACCGGGGAGCTGTTTTTT
CDR3 protein: CASSLVRTGPTGELFF
J gene: TRBJ2-2
clone size: few
V gene: TRBV5-1
D gene: TRBD1
CDR3 length: 16

CDR3 DNA: TGCGCCAGCAGTCGGGACAGGGTGGGCGGCTACACCTTC
CDR3 protein: CASSRDRVGGYTF
J gene: TRBJ1-2
clone size: .
V gene: TRBV10-1
D gene: TRBD1
CDR3 length: 13

CDR3 DNA: TGTGCCTGGACCCCGGGCAGGAATTATCAGCCCCAGCATTTT
CDR3 protein: CAWTPGRNYQPQHF
J gene: TRBJ1-5
clone size: .
V gene: TRBV30
D gene: .
CDR3 length: 14

CDR3 DNA: TGTGCCACCCAGGGGATCCGGGGCGAGCAGTTCTTC
CDR3 protein: CATQGIRGEQFF
J gene: TRBJ2-1
clone size: .
V gene: TRBV10-3
D gene: .
CDR3 length: 12

CDR3 DNA: TGTGCCAGCATTCACCGGGCCGGGTCCTACGAGCAGTACTTC
CDR3 protein: CASIHRAGSYEQYF
J gene: TRBJ2-7
clone size: .
V gene: TRBV6-6
D gene: .
CDR3 length: 14

CDR3 DNA: TGTGCCAGCATGGCAGGGGACACTGAAGCTTTCTTT
CDR3 protein: CASMAGDTEAFF
J gene: TRBJ1-1
clone size: .
V gene: TRBV2
D gene: .
CDR3 length: 12

CDR3 DNA: TGTGCCAGCAGCCTGGACAGGAATCAGCCCCAGCATTTT
CDR3 protein: CASSLDRNQPQHF
J gene: TRBJ1-5
clone size: .
V gene: TRBV5-8
D gene: TRBD1
CDR3 length: 13

CDR3 DNA: TGTGCCAGCAGCAGCCAAATGGGGACTGAAGCTTTCTTT
CDR3 protein: CASSSQMGTEAFF
J gene: TRBJ1-1
clone size: .
V gene: TRBV12-3/TRBV12-4
D gene: .
CDR3 length: 13

CDR3 DNA: TGTGCCAGTGGTGGGACAGGGAGGCAGCCCCAGCATTTT
CDR3 protein: CASGGTGRQPQHF
J gene: TRBJ1-5
clone size: .
V gene: TRBV19
D gene: TRBD1
CDR3 length: 13

CDR3 DNA: TGCAGCGTTGTAAGAAACCCTGAAGCTTTCTTT
CDR3 protein: CSVVRNPEAFF
J gene: TRBJ1-1
clone size: .
V gene: TRBV29-1
D gene: .
CDR3 length: 11

CDR3 DNA: TGCGCCAGCAGCGATGACAATACCTCTGGAAACACCATATATTTT
CDR3 protein: CASSDDNTSGNTIYF
J gene: TRBJ1-3
clone size: .
V gene: TRBV5-1
D gene: .
CDR3 length: 15

CDR3 DNA: TGCGCCAGCAGTTCCGGGACAGGGGAGGAATATGGCTACACCTTC
CDR3 protein: CASSSGTGEEYGYTF
J gene: TRBJ1-2
clone size: .
V gene: TRBV10-2
D gene: TRBD1
CDR3 length: 15

CDR3 DNA: TGTGCCATCAGGGAGAGCGGGGGGGGAGATACGCAGTATTTT
CDR3 protein: CAIRESGGGDTQYF
J gene: TRBJ2-3
clone size: .
V gene: TRBV10-3
D gene: TRBD2
CDR3 length: 14

CDR3 DNA: TGTGCCAGCTCAAGGACAGGGTCGGCCACCGGGGAGCTGTTTTTT
CDR3 protein: CASSRTGSATGELFF
J gene: TRBJ2-2
clone size: .
V gene: TRBV18
D gene: TRBD1
CDR3 length: 15

CDR3 DNA: TGTGCCAGCTCCCGGGGACAGGGGGGAAGCAATCAGCCCCAGCATTTT
CDR3 protein: CASSRGQGGSNQPQHF
J gene: TRBJ1-5
clone size: once
V gene: TRBV18
D gene: TRBD1
CDR3 length: 16

CDR3 DNA: TGTGCCAGCAGTGACCCTTTGCAGGCCCTCCATTCACCCCTCCACTTT
CDR3 protein: CASSDPLQALHSPLHF
J gene: TRBJ1-6
clone size: .
V gene: TRBV6-4
D gene: .
CDR3 length: 16

CDR3 DNA: TGTGCCACCAGTGATCCAGGTTTTAACACCGGGGAGCTGTTTTTT
CDR3 protein: CATSDPGFNTGELFF
J gene: TRBJ2-2
clone size: .
V gene: TRBV24-1
D gene: .
CDR3 length: 15

CDR3 DNA: TGTGCCAGTAGCCTCCGGGGAGTGGAGACCCAGTACTTC
CDR3 protein: CASSLRGVETQYF
J gene: TRBJ2-5
clone size: .
V gene: TRBV19
D gene: .
CDR3 length: 13

CDR3 DNA: TGCGCCAGCAGCTTGGGGGACAGGGTGGCTGAAGCTTTCTTT
CDR3 protein: CASSLGDRVAEAFF
J gene: TRBJ1-1
clone size: .
V gene: TRBV5-1
D gene: TRBD1
CDR3 length: 14

CDR3 DNA: TGTGCCAGCAGCCCCGGACAGTCTCCTAACTATGGCTACACCTTC
CDR3 protein: CASSPGQSPNYGYTF
J gene: TRBJ1-2
clone size: .
V gene: TRBV5-4
D gene: .
CDR3 length: 15

CDR3 DNA: TGTGCCAGCAGTTATACCCAGGGCACTGAAGCTTTCTTT
CDR3 protein: CASSYTQGTEAFF
J gene: TRBJ1-1
clone size: .
V gene: TRBV12-3/TRBV12-4
D gene: .
CDR3 length: 13

CDR3 DNA: TGTGCCAGCAGCGTAATAAGGGATACGCAGTATTTT
CDR3 protein: CASSVIRDTQYF
J gene: TRBJ2-3
clone size: .
V gene: TRBV9
D gene: .
CDR3 length: 12

CDR3 DNA: TGTGCCTGGAGTGTACGAGGAAATGAGCAGTTCTTC
CDR3 protein: CAWSVRGNEQFF
J gene: TRBJ2-1
clone size: .
V gene: TRBV30
D gene: .
CDR3 length: 12

CDR3 DNA: TGTGCCAGCCGGGACAGGGAAAAGGACAATCAGCCCCAGCATTTT
CDR3 protein: CASRDREKDNQPQHF
J gene: TRBJ1-5
clone size: .
V gene: TRBV19
D gene: TRBD1
CDR3 length: 15

CDR3 DNA: TGTGCCAGCTCACCACGGGGCCAACTCGGGACTGAAGCTTTCTTT
CDR3 protein: CASSPRGQLGTEAFF
J gene: TRBJ1-1
clone size: .
V gene: TRBV18
D gene: .
CDR3 length: 15

CDR3 DNA: TGCGCCAGCAGCCATGAAGGTAGAGGGGTTGGCTACACCTTC
CDR3 protein: CASSHEGRGVGYTF
J gene: TRBJ1-2
clone size: .
V gene: TRBV4-1
D gene: .
CDR3 length: 14

CDR3 DNA: TGTGCCAGCAGTTTAGGTCTATTCGACTCGAACACCGGGGAGCTGTTTTTT
CDR3 protein: CASSLGLFDSNTGELFF
J gene: TRBJ2-2
clone size: few
V gene: TRBV28
D gene: .
CDR3 length: 17

CDR3 DNA: TGCGCCAGCAGCGTACAGGGGCATAATGAAAAACTGTTTTTT
CDR3 protein: CASSVQGHNEKLFF
J gene: TRBJ1-4
clone size: .
V gene: TRBV5-1
D gene: TRBD1
CDR3 length: 14

CDR3 DNA: TGTGCCAGTAGTATCTCCTCAGGCTCTGGGGCCAACGTCCTGACTTTC
CDR3 protein: CASSISSGSGANVLTF
J gene: TRBJ2-6
clone size: .
V gene: TRBV19
D gene: .
CDR3 length: 16

CDR3 DNA: TGTGCCAGCAGTACCAGGGGTTCAAATAATTCACCCCTCCACTTT
CDR3 protein: CASSTRGSNNSPLHF
J gene: TRBJ1-6
clone size: .
V gene: TRBV6-5
D gene: .
CDR3 length: 15

CDR3 DNA: TGCGCCAGCAGCCAAGCCGACTTCCGCTCTGGAAACACCATATATTTT
CDR3 protein: CASSQADFRSGNTIYF
J gene: TRBJ1-3
clone size: .
V gene: TRBV4-1
D gene: .
CDR3 length: 16

CDR3 DNA: TGCGCCAGCAGCTTAACAACAGTAGCTCGTCGGAGCAATGAGCAGTTCTTC
CDR3 protein: CASSLTTVARRSNEQFF
J gene: TRBJ2-1
clone size: .
V gene: TRBV5-1
D gene: .
CDR3 length: 17

CDR3 DNA: TGTGCCAGCAGACGCCTCGGGGACAGCCCTAGCAATCAGCCCCAGCATTTT
CDR3 protein: CASRRLGDSPSNQPQHF
J gene: TRBJ1-5
clone size: .
V gene: TRBV28
D gene: TRBD1
CDR3 length: 17

CDR3 DNA: TGTGCCAGCCGGCGTCTCAGCGAGCAGTACTTC
CDR3 protein: CASRRLSEQYF
J gene: TRBJ2-7
clone size: few
V gene: TRBV7-8
D gene: .
CDR3 length: 11

CDR3 DNA: TGCGCCAGCTCTTCGGATAGCAATCAGCCCCAGCATTTT
CDR3 protein: CASSSDSNQPQHF
J gene: TRBJ1-5
clone size: .
V gene: TRBV5-1
D gene: .
CDR3 length: 13